The clone carrying this T cell receptor (beta chain) has just one count. Its antigen is unidentified. This sample stems from a study of blood T cells in healthy people across ages. Germline CDR1 reads MGHDK; CDR2 reads SYGVNS. The CDR3 is 16 amino acids. Between the trimmed V and J ends, which lost 5 bases and 11 bases, there was a span of 27 bases. Study-level results: A roughly linear age-dependent decrease characterized TCR beta diversity per million T cells.

Drawing of peripheral blood yielded about 9.8 milliliters from each donor. Next came a second PCR, run for about 6 to 12 cycles, which used a sample-barcoded 5' primer along with a J-beta primer mix. TCRdb re-called the 5' RACE reads with MiXCR, one entry per CDR3 protein. Counted here are 850,000 to 1,000,000 distinct CDR3 sequences, roughly 43% occurring once; the ten biggest clones make up around an eighth. The sample consisted of blood. The J gene is TRBJ2-5, the V gene TRBV25-1; D unclear. The receptor was derived from a man under 40 in good health. The CDR3 DNA is TGTGCCAGCAGTCCGCGACGAGCATCTGGCTTCGAGGAGCAGTACTTC. Protein product: CASSPRRASGFEEQYF.